This T cell receptor (beta chain) was identified in a study of patients and donors after allogeneic stem cell transplantation. The CDR3 has 15 residues. Trimming cost V 0 bases and J 2 bases, with 12 bases left between them. CDR1 SGDLS and CDR2 YYNGEE come from the germline V gene. One entry per CDR3 protein, called by TCRdb with MiXCR from the RT-PCR reads. Here the sample spans approximately 200,000 distinct CDR3 sequences, around two fifths being singletons. The sequenced sample was blood, either unsorted or a sorted T cell fraction (not recorded which). This sequence was found in a human donor who was either an allogeneic HSCT recipient or a stem cell or donor lymphocyte infusion donor (not recorded which). It is not recorded whose cells these are; they may come from a transplant donor. The chain recombines TRBV9 with TRBJ2-7, with a tentative D call TRBD2 (6 bases). CDR3 sequence: CASSVGGGATYEQYF. CDR3 DNA: TGTGCCAGCAGCGTAGGTGGAGGGGCCACCTACGAGCAGTACTTC.